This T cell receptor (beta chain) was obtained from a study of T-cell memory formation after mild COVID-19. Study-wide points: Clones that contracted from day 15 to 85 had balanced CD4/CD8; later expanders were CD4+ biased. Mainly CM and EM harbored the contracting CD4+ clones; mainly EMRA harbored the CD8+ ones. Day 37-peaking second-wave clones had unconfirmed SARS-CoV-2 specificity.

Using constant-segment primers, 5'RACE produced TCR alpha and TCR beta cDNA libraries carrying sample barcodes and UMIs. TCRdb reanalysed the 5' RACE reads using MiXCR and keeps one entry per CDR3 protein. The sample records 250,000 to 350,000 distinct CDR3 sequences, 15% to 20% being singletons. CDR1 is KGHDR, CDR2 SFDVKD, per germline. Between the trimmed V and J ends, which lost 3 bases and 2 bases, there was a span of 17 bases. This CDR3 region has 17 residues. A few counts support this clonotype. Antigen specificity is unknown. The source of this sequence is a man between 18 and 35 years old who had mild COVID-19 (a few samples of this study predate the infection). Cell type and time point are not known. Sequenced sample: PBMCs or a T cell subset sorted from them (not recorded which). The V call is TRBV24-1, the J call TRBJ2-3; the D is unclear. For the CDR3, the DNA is TGTGCCACCAGTGATCCGTATGGCCGCGATTCCACAGATACGCAGTATTTT. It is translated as CATSDPYGRDSTDTQYF.